What follows is one T cell receptor beta chain and its context. This clonotype was seen repeatedly, ten times or more. Its antigen specificity is not known. No much larger clonotype is one base removed from it; base qualities were not supplied. The library was prepared using multiplex PCR. TCRdb shows the sequencer as Illumina HiSeq 4000. iRepertoire HTBI primers and Arm-PCR amplification of CDR3 regions were used to construct TCR beta libraries. Before sequencing, the PCR products went through gel purification. Per the source publication's procedure: Gene usage analysis of CDR3 amino acid clonotypes relied on the roughly 60 TRBV and around 13 TRBJ segments identified across samples. COPE and FqMerger were used to merge filtered high-quality paired reads into contigs. BLAST was used to align contigs to IMGT TRBV, TRBD and TRBJ reference genes, with CDR3 defined following IMGT. Any clonotype with a frequency above 0.1% was classified as a highly expanded clone. Shannon entropy served as the measure of repertoire diversity, while the Gini coefficient captured V-J evenness. Public clonotypes were defined as clonotypes shared by more than one individual. In-frame beta chains were kept once TCRdb had trimmed the public reads at Q25 with fastp and called clones with MiXCR. Duplicate CDR3 protein sequences are folded into a single record with the most common DNA and genes. Clone size and V and J calls follow TCRdb, not the original study. For this sample there are 400,000 to 500,000 distinct CDR3 sequences; over 20% appear just once. The ten largest make up roughly an eighth of the sample.

CDR1 and CDR2 are read off the germline V gene (reference sequence) as DFQATT and SNEGSKA. Reading from cysteine to phenylalanine, the CDR3 counts 8 amino acids. Just CDR3 DNA is preserved here, 24 bases in frame from base 1. This entry belongs to a study of regulatory T cells in long-lasting Graves disease (dated by TCRdb to 2020 to 2023). Some background on the complete study: To count as having persistent Graves' disease, a patient had to have received antithyroid drug treatment for over 5 years with TSH receptor autoantibodies remaining persistently positive. Persistent Graves' disease patients were compared with newly diagnosed Graves' disease patients by peripheral blood TCR sequencing and RNA sequencing. The study was registered as a clinical trial and conducted in China. A total of some 35 samples underwent TCR sequencing: approximately 13 from persistent and around 20 from newly diagnosed Graves' disease patients. Antithyroid drugs had been taken for approximately 9.5 years on average by persistent Graves' disease patients in the clinical cohort.

What the authors observed across the whole study: The study examined only peripheral blood because the primary lesion, thyroid tissue, could not be accessed. A larger number of public clonotypes was shared among persistent patients (under 3,000) than among newly diagnosed patients (about 990). The small sample size was acknowledged by the authors as a limitation that may reduce accuracy. Compared with newly diagnosed patients, persistent Graves' disease patients had lower TCR Shannon entropy and fewer highly expanded clones, which suggests clonal expansion. Preferential use of TRBV28, TRBJ1-2 and TRBJ2-5 was observed in persistent disease, whereas TRBV20-1 and TRBJ2-1 were favored in newly diagnosed disease. Only the TCR beta chain was sequenced and analyzed.

Taken with the paper, the label for time point translates to: persistent/refractory GD, antithyroid drugs over 5 years with positive TRAb. For both TCR sequencing and RNA sequencing, RNA was extracted from PBMCs in TRIzol. The diagnosis of Graves' disease was made according to American Thyroid Association guidelines. Patients were recruited from an endocrinology department in Xi'an, China. From each patient, around 9 milliliters of peripheral blood was collected into an EDTA anticoagulant tube. Ficoll Paque Plus density gradient separation was used to isolate PBMCs, and no additional T cell sorting was done. An Agilent 2100 Bioanalyzer and agarose gel were used to check RNA quality, while a NanoDrop 2000 measured RNA concentration.

The V gene is TRBV20-1 and the J gene is TRBJ1-2, with the D gene too uncertain to name. The source was peripheral blood mononuclear cells (PBMCs), collected when the disease was refractory, from a patient treated with antithyroid drugs. The receptor was isolated from a female donor with Graves disease. The bases read TGCAGCGTGGGAGGCTACACCTTC. This codes for CSVGGYTF.